This passage covers 8 T cell receptor beta chains from one sample sequenced in a study of shared clonotypes between healthy human individuals (TCRdb year 2020). The receptor library was made with the immunoSEQ multiplex PCR assay. Held by TCRdb, this immuneACCESS table contains in-frame sequences only and omits some clones. Under half of the omission traces to an unresolved V gene where checked; the cause of the rest is unknown. The sample has 600,000 to 800,000 clones on record, 55% to 80% of them singletons. About 1.7% of the sample lies in the top ten. Sample: memory CD4+ T cells sorted from blood. The sample's cell subset or site, from its label and the paper: CD45RA-negative fraction. The source of these receptors is a woman under 40 in good health.

A note on this clone: The sample carries other DNA sequences with the same CDR3. The chain employs TRBV7-9 and TRBJ2-7; D unclear. This CDR3 has 12 amino acids. Trimming left V 4 bases short and J 4 bases short, with 8 bases between. Germline CDR1 is SEHNR and CDR2 is FQNEAQ (reference sequence). CDR3 bases: TGTGCCAGCAGCTCCAGCAGTTACGAGCAGTACTTC. Protein product: CASSSSSYEQYF.

This clone was counted only a few times. The identical CDR3 is also encoded by other nucleotide sequences in the sample. This chain uses TRBV5-1 with TRBJ2-6, with no clear D. The CDR3 extends over 14 amino acids. The germline gives CDR1 SGHRS, CDR2 YFSETQ. Trimming stripped 0 bases from V and 0 bases from J, with 1 base between. This chain's CDR3 is CASSLDSGANVLTF. DNA for the CDR3: TGCGCCAGCAGCTTGGACTCTGGGGCCAACGTCCTGACTTTC.

The rearrangement joins TRBV4-1 to TRBJ2-7; 11 bases fit TRBD2. CDR1 is MGHRA, CDR2 YSYEKL, per germline. V was clipped by 1 base and J by 2 bases; unmatched bases: 7. CDR3 length: 17 amino acids. CDR3 nucleotide sequence: TGCGCCAGCAGCCAAGTAATGGGACTAGCGGTTACCTACGAGCAGTACTTC. This encodes CASSQVMGLAVTYEQYF.

The rearrangement links TRBV14 to TRBJ2-1, with a weak D call TRBD2 (6 bases). Trimming took 0 bases from V and 6 from J, leaving 15 bases between them. The CDR3 sequence is 16 residues long. Looked up from germline, CDR1 is SGHDN and CDR2 is FVKESK. CDR3 nucleotide sequence: TGTGCCAGCAGCCAAGATTGGGGGGAAGTAACCAATGAGCAGTTCTTC. Protein product: CASSQDWGEVTNEQFF.

This clone was recorded a few times. This chain connects TRBV5-6 to TRBJ1-1; 8 nucleotides agree with TRBD1. From germline, CDR1 is SGHDT and CDR2 YYEEEE. This CDR3 has 18 residues. V dropped 3 bases and J dropped 1; count of bases not matched to a gene: 14. The CDR3 nucleotides read TGTGCCAGCAGCTCCAGACCCGGGAGGACAGGGACGAACACTGAAGCTTTCTTT. Protein product: CASSSRPGRTGTNTEAFF.

This clone appeared once. Other DNA sequences in this specimen translate into the identical CDR3. The chain joins TRBV6-5 to TRBJ1-1; no clear D gene. This CDR3 has 13 amino acids. Trimming took off 3 bases at V and 4 bases at J, with 9 bases between the two ends. CDR1 MNHEY and CDR2 SVGAGI come from the germline V gene. The CDR3 DNA reads as TGTGCCAGCAGTTATTCCCCCGGCACTGAAGCTTTCTTT. Translating gives CASSYSPGTEAFF.

Concerning this clone itself: This sequence may be a read error, since a much larger clone differs from it by one base. The J gene is TRBJ2-2, the V gene TRBV6-1; D is ambiguous. Germline V gene lookup returns CDR1 MNHNS and CDR2 SASEGT. The CDR3 has 13 residues. Trimming stripped 1 base from V and 1 base from J, with 1 base between. For the CDR3, the DNA is TGTGCCAGCAGTGAAGAGAACACCGGGGAGCTGTTTTTT. It is translated as CASSEENTGELFF.

The chain links TRBV5-1 to TRBJ2-7; D might be TRBD1 (6 bases). The V end was cut by 0 bases, the J end by 3 bases, with 10 bases between. Per germline, CDR1 SGHRS and CDR2 YFSETQ. This CDR3 spans 14 amino acids. In DNA, the CDR3 is TGCGCCAGCAGCTTGGACGGACAGAACTACGAGCAGTACTTC. It specifies CASSLDGQNYEQYF.